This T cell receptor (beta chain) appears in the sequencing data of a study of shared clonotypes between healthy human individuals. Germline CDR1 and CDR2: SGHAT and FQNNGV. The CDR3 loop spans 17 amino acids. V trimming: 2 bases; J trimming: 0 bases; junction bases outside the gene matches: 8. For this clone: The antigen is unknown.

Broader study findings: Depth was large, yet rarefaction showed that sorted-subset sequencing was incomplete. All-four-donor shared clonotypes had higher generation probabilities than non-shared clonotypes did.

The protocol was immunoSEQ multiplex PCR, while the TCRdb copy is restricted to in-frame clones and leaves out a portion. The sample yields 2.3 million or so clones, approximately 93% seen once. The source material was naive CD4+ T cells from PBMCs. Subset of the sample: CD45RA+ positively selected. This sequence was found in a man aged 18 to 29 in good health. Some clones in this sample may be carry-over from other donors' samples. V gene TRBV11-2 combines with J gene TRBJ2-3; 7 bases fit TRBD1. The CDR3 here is CASSLYRGTTSTDTQYF. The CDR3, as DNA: TGTGCCAGCAGCTTATACAGGGGCACCACCAGCACAGATACGCAGTATTTT.